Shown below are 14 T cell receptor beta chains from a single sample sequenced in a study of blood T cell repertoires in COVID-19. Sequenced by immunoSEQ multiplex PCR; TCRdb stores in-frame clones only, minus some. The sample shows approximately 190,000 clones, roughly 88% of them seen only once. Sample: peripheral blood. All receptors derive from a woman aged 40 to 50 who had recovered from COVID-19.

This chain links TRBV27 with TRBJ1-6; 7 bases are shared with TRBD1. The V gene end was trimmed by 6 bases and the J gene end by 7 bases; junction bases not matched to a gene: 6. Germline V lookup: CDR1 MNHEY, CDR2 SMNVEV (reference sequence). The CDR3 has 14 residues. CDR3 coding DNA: TGTGCCAGCAGGAGGGACAGCTTCAATTCACCCCTCCACTTT. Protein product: CASRRDSFNSPLHF.

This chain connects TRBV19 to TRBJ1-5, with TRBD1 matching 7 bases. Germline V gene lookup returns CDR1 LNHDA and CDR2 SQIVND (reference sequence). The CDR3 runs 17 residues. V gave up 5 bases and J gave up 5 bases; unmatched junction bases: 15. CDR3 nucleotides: TGTGCCAGTAGTCGGGGACAGCGGGTAGGTTTGGATCAGCCCCAGCATTTT. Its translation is CASSRGQRVGLDQPQHF.

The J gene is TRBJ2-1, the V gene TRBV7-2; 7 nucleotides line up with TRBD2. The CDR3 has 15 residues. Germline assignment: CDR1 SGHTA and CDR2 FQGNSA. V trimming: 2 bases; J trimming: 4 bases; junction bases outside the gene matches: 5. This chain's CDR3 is CASSLLAAPYNEQFF. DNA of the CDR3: TGTGCCAGCAGCTTACTAGCGGCGCCTTACAATGAGCAGTTCTTC.

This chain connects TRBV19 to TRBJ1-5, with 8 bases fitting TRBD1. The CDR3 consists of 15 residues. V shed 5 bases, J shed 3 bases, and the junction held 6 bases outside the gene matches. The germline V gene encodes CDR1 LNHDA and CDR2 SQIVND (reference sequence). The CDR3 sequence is CASSYMGQVNQPQHF. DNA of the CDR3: TGTGCCAGTAGTTACATGGGACAGGTCAATCAGCCCCAGCATTTT.

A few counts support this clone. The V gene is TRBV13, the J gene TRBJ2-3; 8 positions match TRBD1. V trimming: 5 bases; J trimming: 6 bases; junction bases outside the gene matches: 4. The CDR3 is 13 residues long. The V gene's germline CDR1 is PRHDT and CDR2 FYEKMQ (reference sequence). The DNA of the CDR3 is TGTGCCAGCAGCCCAAACAGGGGGGATACGCAGTATTTT. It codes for CASSPNRGDTQYF.

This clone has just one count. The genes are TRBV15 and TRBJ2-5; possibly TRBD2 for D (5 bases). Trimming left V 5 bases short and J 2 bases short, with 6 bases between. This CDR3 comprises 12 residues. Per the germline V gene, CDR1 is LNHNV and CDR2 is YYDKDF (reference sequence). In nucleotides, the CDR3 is TGTGCCACCAGCGGGAGTCAAGAGACCCAGTACTTC. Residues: CATSGSQETQYF.

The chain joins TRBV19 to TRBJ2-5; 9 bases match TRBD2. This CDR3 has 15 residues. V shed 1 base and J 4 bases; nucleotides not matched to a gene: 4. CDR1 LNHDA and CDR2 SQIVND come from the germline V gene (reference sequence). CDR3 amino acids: CASSIVGSGGETQYF. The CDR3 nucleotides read TGTGCCAGTAGTATAGTGGGTAGCGGGGGAGAGACCCAGTACTTC.

In nucleotides, the CDR3 is TGTGCCAGCAGTTACCCCCCCGGGACTGAGAACACTGAAGCTTTCTTT. Translated, it gives CASSYPPGTENTEAFF. The chain recombines TRBV6-5 with TRBJ1-1, with a weak D call TRBD1 (5 bases). The CDR3 consists of 16 residues. Per the germline V gene, CDR1 is MNHEY and CDR2 is SVGAGI. The V end was cut by 2 bases, the J end by 1 base, with 14 bases between.

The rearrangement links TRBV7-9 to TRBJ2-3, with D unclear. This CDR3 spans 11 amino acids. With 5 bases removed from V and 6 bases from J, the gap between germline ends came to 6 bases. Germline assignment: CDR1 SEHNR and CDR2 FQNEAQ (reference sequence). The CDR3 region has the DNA TGTGCCAGCAGCCTCTCCGATACGCAGTATTTT. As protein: CASSLSDTQYF.

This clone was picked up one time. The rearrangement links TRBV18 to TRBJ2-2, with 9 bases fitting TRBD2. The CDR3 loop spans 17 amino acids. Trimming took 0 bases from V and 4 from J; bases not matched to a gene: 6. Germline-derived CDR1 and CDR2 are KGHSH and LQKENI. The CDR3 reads CASSPPAGGPGTGELFF. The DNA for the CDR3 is TGTGCCAGCTCACCACCGGCGGGAGGGCCCGGCACCGGGGAGCTGTTTTTT.

The DNA of the CDR3 is TGTGCCACCACGAACTGGGGGGGAGAGACCCAGTACTTC. Residues: CATTNWGGETQYF. The chain has TRBV7-2 and TRBJ2-5, with TRBD2 matching over 7 bases. J was trimmed by 4 bases and V by 10 bases; bases with no gene match: 9. CDR1 is SGHTA and CDR2 is FQGNSA in the germline V gene. This CDR3 comprises 13 residues.

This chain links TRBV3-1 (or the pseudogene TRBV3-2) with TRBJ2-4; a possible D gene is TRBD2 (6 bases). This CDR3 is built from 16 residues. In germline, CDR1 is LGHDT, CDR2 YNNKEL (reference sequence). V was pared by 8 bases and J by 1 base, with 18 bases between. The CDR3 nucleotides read TGTGCCAGCCGCGGGACTTCCCGTGGGGCCAAAAACATTCAGTACTTC. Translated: CASRGTSRGAKNIQYF.

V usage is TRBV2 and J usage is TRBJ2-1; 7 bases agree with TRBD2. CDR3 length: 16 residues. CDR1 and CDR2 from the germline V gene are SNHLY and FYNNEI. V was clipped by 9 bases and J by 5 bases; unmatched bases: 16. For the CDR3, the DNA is TGTGCCAGTATAGGTGGAAAGGGAGGGTCGAACAATGAGCAGTTCTTC. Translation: CASIGGKGGSNNEQFF.

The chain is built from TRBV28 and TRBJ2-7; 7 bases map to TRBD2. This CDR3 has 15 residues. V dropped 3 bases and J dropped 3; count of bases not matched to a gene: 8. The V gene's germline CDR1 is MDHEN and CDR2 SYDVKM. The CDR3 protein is CASSLEGRAFYEQYF. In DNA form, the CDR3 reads TGTGCCAGCAGTTTGGAAGGGAGGGCCTTCTACGAGCAGTACTTC.